This note documents a single T cell receptor beta chain sequence. The antigen remains unidentified. This sample stems from a study of OX40 agonist ivuxolimab in advanced cancers. The overall study: Those enrolled were less than 85% male, with a mean age of around 57 years and ages from about 20 to 80. General study findings and limits: Normalized expansion of T-cell clones was also low for some nonresponders.

The germline V gene has CDR1 SGHTA and CDR2 FQGNSA. V was trimmed by 1 base and J by 4 bases, leaving 8 bases between them. This CDR3 comprises 14 residues. Using immunoSEQ multiplex PCR, the repertoire was profiled, and TCRdb retains in-frame clones only, with some absent. The sample carries tens of thousands of clones, 70% to 90% recorded once. This TCR was sampled from an adult with an advanced solid tumor such as melanoma, head and neck, liver or kidney cancer. The rearrangement uses TRBV7-2 and TRBJ1-5; D is ambiguous. The starting material was CD4+ or CD8+ T cells sorted from blood, obtained in a trial of the OX40 agonist ivuxolimab. This chain's CDR3 is CASSLVRGNQPQHF. CDR3 in DNA: TGTGCCAGCAGCTTAGTTCGGGGAAATCAGCCCCAGCATTTT.